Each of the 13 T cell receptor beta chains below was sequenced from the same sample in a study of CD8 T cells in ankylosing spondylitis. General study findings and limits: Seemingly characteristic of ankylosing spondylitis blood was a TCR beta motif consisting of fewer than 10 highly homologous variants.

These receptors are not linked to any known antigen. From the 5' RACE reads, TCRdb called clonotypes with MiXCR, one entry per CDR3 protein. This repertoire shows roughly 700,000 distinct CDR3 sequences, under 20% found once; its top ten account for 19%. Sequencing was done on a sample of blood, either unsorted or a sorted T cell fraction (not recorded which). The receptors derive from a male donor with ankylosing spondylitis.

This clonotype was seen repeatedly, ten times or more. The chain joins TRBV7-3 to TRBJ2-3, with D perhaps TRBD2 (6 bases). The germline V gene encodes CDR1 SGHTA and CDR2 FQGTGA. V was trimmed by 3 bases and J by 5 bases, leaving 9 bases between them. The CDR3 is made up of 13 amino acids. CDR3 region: CASSLTGGDTQYF. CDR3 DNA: TGTGCCAGCAGCTTGACCGGGGGAGATACGCAGTATTTT.

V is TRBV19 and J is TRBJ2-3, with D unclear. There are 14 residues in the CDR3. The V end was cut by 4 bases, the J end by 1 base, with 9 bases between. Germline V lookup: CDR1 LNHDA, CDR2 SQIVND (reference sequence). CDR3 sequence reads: CASSKAMGTDTQYF. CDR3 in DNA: TGTGCCAGTAGTAAGGCGATGGGCACAGATACGCAGTATTTT.

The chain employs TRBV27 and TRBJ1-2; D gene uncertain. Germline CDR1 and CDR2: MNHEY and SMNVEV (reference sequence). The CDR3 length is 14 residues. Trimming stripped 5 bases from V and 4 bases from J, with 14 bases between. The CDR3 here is CASSKAGSAYGYTF. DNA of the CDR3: TGTGCCAGCAGTAAAGCGGGGAGCGCCTATGGCTACACCTTC.

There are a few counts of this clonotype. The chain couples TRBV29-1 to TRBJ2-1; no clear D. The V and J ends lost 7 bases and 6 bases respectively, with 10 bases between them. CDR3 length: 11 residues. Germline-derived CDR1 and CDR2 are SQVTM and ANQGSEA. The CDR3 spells CSADGRNEQFF. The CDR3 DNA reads TGCAGCGCTGACGGGCGCAATGAGCAGTTCTTC.

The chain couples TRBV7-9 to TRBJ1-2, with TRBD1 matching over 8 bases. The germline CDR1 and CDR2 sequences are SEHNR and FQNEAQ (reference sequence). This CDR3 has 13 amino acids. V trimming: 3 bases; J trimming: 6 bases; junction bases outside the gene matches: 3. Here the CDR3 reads CASSFTGGNGYTF. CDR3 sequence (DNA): TGTGCCAGCAGCTTTACAGGGGGAAATGGCTACACCTTC.

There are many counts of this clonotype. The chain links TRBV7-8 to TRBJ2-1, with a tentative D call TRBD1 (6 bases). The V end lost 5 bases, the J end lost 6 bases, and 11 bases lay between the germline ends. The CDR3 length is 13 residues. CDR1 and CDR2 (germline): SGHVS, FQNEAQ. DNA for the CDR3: TGTGCCAGCAGCCCGGACAGAGCCAATGAGCAGTTCTTC. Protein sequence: CASSPDRANEQFF.

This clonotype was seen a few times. The CDR3 nucleotides are TGTGCCATCAGTGAGTCGATGGGTTACGAGCAGTACTTC. Translation gives CAISESMGYEQYF. This rearrangement joins TRBV10-3 to TRBJ2-7; D gene unclear. Germline V CDR1 and CDR2: ENHRY, SYGVKD. The CDR3 loop spans 13 amino acids. Trimming shortened V by 0 bases and J by 4 bases, and 7 bases separated the two germline ends.

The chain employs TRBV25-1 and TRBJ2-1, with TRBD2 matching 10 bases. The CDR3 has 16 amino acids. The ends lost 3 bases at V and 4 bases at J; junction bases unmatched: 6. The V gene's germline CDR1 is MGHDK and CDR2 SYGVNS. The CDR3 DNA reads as TGTGCCAGCAGTGACGCTCTAGCGGGAGCTTACAATGAGCAGTTCTTC. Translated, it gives CASSDALAGAYNEQFF.

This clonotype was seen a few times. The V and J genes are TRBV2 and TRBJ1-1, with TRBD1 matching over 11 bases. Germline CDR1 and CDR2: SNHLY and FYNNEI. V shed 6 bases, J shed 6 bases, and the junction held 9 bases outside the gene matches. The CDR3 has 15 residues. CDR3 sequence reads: CASSGWGQGEAEAFF. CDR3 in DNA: TGTGCCAGCAGCGGCTGGGGACAGGGGGAGGCTGAAGCTTTCTTT.

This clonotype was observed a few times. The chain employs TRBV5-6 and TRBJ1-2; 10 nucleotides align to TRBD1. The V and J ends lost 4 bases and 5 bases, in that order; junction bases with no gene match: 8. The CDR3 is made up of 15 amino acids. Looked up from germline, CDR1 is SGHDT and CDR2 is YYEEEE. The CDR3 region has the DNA TGTGCCAGCAGCATGAGACAGGGGGCGATTTATGGCTACACCTTC. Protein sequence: CASSMRQGAIYGYTF.

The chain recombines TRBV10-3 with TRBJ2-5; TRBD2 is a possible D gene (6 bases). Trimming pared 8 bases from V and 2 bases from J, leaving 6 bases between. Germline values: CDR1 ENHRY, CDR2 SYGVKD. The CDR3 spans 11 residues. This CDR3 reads CAIGGQETQYF. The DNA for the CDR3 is TGTGCCATCGGGGGGCAAGAGACCCAGTACTTC.

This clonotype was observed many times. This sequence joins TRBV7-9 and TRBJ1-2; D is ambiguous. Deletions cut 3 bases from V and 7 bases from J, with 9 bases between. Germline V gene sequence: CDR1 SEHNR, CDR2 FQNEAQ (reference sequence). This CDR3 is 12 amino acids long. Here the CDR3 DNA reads TGTGCCAGCAGCTTGGAGTTCTTTGGCTACACCTTC. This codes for CASSLEFFGYTF.

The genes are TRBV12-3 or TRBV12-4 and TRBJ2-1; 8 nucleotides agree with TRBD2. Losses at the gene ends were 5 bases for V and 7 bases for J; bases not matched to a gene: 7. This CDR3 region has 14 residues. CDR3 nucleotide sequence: TGTGCCAGCAGTCCGGGAGGGCCTACGAATGAGCAGTTCTTC. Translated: CASSPGGPTNEQFF.